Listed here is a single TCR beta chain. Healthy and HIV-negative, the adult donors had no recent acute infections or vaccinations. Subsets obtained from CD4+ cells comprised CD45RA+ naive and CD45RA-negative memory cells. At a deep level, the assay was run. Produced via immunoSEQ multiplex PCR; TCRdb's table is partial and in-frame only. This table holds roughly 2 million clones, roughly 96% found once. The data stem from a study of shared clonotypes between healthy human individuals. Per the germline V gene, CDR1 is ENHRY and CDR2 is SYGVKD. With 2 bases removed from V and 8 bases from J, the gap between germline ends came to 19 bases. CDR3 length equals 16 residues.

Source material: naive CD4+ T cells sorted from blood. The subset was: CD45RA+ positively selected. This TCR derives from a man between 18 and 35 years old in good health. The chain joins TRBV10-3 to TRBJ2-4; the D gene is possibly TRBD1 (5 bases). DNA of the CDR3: TGTGCCATCAGTGAGGGGGCAGGGAAAATGAGTCACATTCAGTACTTC. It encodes CAISEGAGKMSHIQYF.